Listed here are 8 T cell receptor beta chains from one sample, sequenced in a study of T cell changes during pregnancy in multiple sclerosis. Generated by immunoSEQ multiplex PCR, the TCRdb table keeps only in-frame clones and is missing some. The sample lists 70,000 to 90,000 clones; 90% to 95% were seen once. Sequenced material: peripheral blood, taken in the first trimester of pregnancy. These receptors came from a female donor with multiple sclerosis, enrolled in a pregnancy study.

The sample holds a few counts of this clone. The chain employs TRBV6-6 and TRBJ2-7; unclear D gene. V was pared by 2 bases and J by 4 bases, with 3 bases between. The CDR3 totals 11 residues. The germline CDR1 and CDR2 sequences are MNHNY and SVGAGI (reference sequence). CDR3 nucleotide sequence: TGTGCCAGCAGTTACCAATACGAGCAGTACTTC. Translating it yields CASSYQYEQYF.

The chain has TRBV4-2 and TRBJ1-1; D uncertain. Germline V gene sequence: CDR1 LGHNA, CDR2 YNFKEQ. This CDR3 comprises 14 residues. Trimming took 3 bases from V and 1 from J, leaving 9 bases between them. CDR3 loop: CASSQRAKNTEAFF. In nucleotides, the CDR3 is TGTGCCAGCAGCCAGAGGGCCAAGAACACTGAAGCTTTCTTT.

The V call is TRBV4-1, the J call TRBJ2-3; 10 bases agree with TRBD1. V lost 5 bases and J lost 6; bases outside the gene matches: 8. The CDR3 loop spans 15 amino acids. Germline V gene data show CDR1 as MGHRA and CDR2 as YSYEKL. As DNA, the CDR3 is TGCGCCAGCAGCTCCAGGGACAGGGGTTTGGATACGCAGTATTTT. Protein product: CASSSRDRGLDTQYF.

V is TRBV6-5 and J is TRBJ1-1, with D possibly matching TRBD1 (6 bases). There are 15 residues in the CDR3. Germline V CDR1 and CDR2: MNHEY, SVGAGI. V dropped 7 bases and J dropped 4 bases, with 19 bases sitting between them. CDR3 loop: CASIRGAGASTEAFF. In DNA, the CDR3 is TGTGCCAGCATCAGAGGTGCAGGGGCGAGCACTGAAGCTTTCTTT.

The V gene is TRBV7-7, the J gene TRBJ1-3; possibly TRBD1 for D (5 bases). Germline values: CDR1 SSHAT, CDR2 FNYEAQ (reference sequence). The CDR3 length is 14 residues. With 5 bases removed from V and 8 bases from J, the gap between germline ends came to 16 bases. DNA of the CDR3: TGTGCCAGCAGCCACCGTGGGGGGATGGACACCATATATTTT. This sequence encodes CASSHRGGMDTIYF. Combining the CDR3 with reference TRBV7-7 and TRBJ1-3 gives the whole variable domain GAGVSQSPRYKVTKRGQDVTLRCDPISSHATLYWYQQALGQGPEFLTYFNYEAQPDKSGLPSDRFSAERPEGSISTLTIQRTEQRDSAMYRCASSHRGGMDTIYFGEGSWLTVV.

Written as DNA, the CDR3 is TGTGCCACAGGGACAGAGAAGAACACTGAAGCTTTCTTT. Protein: CATGTEKNTEAFF. The chain combines TRBV2 with TRBJ1-1; 7 positions agree with TRBD1. This CDR3 region has 13 residues. V shed 10 bases and J 1 base; nucleotides not matched to a gene: 6. Germline lookup yields CDR1 SNHLY and CDR2 FYNNEI.

The chain uses TRBV4-1 and TRBJ1-1, with 10 bases identical to TRBD1. The CDR3 has 16 residues. The trim removed 8 bases at V and 10 bases at J, leaving 19 bases unmatched. CDR1 and CDR2 (germline): MGHRA, YSYEKL. CDR3 sequence (DNA): TGCGCCAGCTCAAATAGAGGGACAGGGGATACACTGAGAGCTTTCTTT. It specifies CASSNRGTGDTLRAFF.

The rearrangement joins TRBV4-2 to TRBJ1-1; tentatively, D is TRBD1 (6 bases). Germline CDR1 reads LGHNA; CDR2 reads YNFKEQ. V lost 0 bases and J 7 bases, leaving 15 bases between the germline ends. CDR3 length: 15 amino acids. CDR3 region: CASSQDRSGAGEAFF. The CDR3 DNA is TGTGCCAGCAGCCAAGATCGGTCAGGGGCCGGTGAAGCTTTCTTT.